A selection of T cell receptor beta chains follows, all from one sample in a study of blood T cells in healthy people across ages. TCRdb reprocessed the 5' RACE reads with MiXCR, giving one entry per CDR3 protein. The sample has 870,000 or so distinct CDR3 sequences, less than 35% seen once; the top ten hold 15% to 20%. Sequencing input: blood. These receptors came from a woman older than 75 in good health. Both conserved end residues are part of each CDR3. The order of the fields is CDR3 protein, CDR3 DNA, CDR3 length, D gene, clone size, V gene, J gene. D genes are given only for firm matches. Clone size is not always given. Where it is, it says once, few, many or a class for expanded clones.

CASRETGGKTQYF	TGCGCCAGCAGGGAAACAGGGGGGAAGACCCAGTACTTC	13	TRBD1	NA	TRBV5-1	TRBJ2-5
CSAREGVRAETQYF	TGCAGTGCTAGAGAGGGCGTAAGGGCAGAGACCCAGTACTTC	14	NA	many	TRBV20-1	TRBJ2-5
CASSYQTGRSYGYTF	TGTGCCAGCAGTTACCAGACAGGTCGGTCCTATGGCTACACCTTC	15	NA	once	TRBV6-2/TRBV6-3	TRBJ1-2
CASSEADSNYGYTF	TGTGCCAGCAGTGAAGCGGACAGTAACTATGGCTACACCTTC	14	NA	few	TRBV6-1	TRBJ1-2
CASSPRDLTDTQYF	TGTGCCAGCAGCCCACGGGACCTCACAGATACGCAGTATTTT	14	NA	many	TRBV7-6	TRBJ2-3
CASSLRVVTDTQYF	TGTGCCAGCAGCTTGAGGGTTGTTACAGATACGCAGTATTTT	14	NA	many	TRBV7-8	TRBJ2-3
CASSETGTPNTEAFF	TGTGCCAGCAGTGAAACCGGGACCCCGAACACTGAAGCTTTCTTT	15	NA	few	TRBV25-1	TRBJ1-1
CASSAPKTRPQHF	TGTGCCAGCAGCGCGCCAAAGACTCGGCCCCAGCATTTT	13	NA	few	TRBV21-1	TRBJ1-5
CSARFRDRYYEQYF	TGCAGTGCTAGATTCCGGGACAGATATTACGAGCAGTACTTC	14	TRBD1	NA	TRBV20-1	TRBJ2-7
CASSFGLLEKRFF	TGTGCCAGCAGTTTTGGACTGTTGGAAAAACGGTTTTTT	13	NA	NA	TRBV12-3/TRBV12-4	TRBJ1-4
CASSPPLGHGETQYF	TGTGCCAGCAGCCCCCCATTGGGACATGGAGAGACCCAGTACTTC	15	NA	few	TRBV28	TRBJ2-5
CASSLLQQHINEQFF	TGTGCCAGCAGTTTACTCCAACAGCATATCAATGAGCAGTTCTTC	15	NA	many	TRBV12-3/TRBV12-4	TRBJ2-1
CAISERGYKGNEKFF	TGTGCCATCAGTGAGCGGGGGTACAAGGGCAATGAGAAGTTCTTC	15	NA	NA	TRBV10-3	TRBJ2-1
CAGSFSGVEGYTF	TGTGCCGGCAGCTTTAGTGGGGTGGAAGGCTACACCTTC	13	NA	NA	TRBV7-2	TRBJ1-2
CASSPTDGEETQYF	TGTGCCAGCAGCCCGACGGACGGGGAAGAGACCCAGTACTTC	14	NA	many	TRBV12-3/TRBV12-4	TRBJ2-5
CASSRTQGANTEAFF	TGTGCCAGCAGCCGGACACAGGGTGCTAACACTGAAGCTTTCTTT	15	NA	few	TRBV3-1	TRBJ1-1
CASSQDRYGPYNSPLHF	TGTGCCAGCAGCCAAGATCGATACGGGCCCTATAATTCACCCCTCCACTTT	17	NA	many	TRBV3-1	TRBJ1-6
CASRYSQGNEQFF	TGTGCCAGCAGATATTCACAGGGTAATGAGCAGTTCTTC	13	NA	NA	TRBV27	TRBJ2-1